This T cell receptor (beta chain) was captured by sequencing in a study of T cell changes during pregnancy in multiple sclerosis. Germline V gene data show CDR1 as SGHDN and CDR2 as FVKESK. The CDR3 extends over 16 amino acids. The ends lost 2 bases at V and 5 bases at J; junction bases unmatched: 5. Sequenced by immunoSEQ multiplex PCR; TCRdb stores in-frame clones only, minus some. The sample records 78,000 or so clones, under 95% being singletons. The material sequenced was peripheral blood, taken before pregnancy. The source of this sequence is a female donor with multiple sclerosis, enrolled in a pregnancy study. The V gene is TRBV14, the J gene TRBJ1-6; 8 bases match TRBD1. The CDR3 here is CASSQSQGAHNSPLHF. CDR3 DNA sequence: TGTGCCAGCAGCCAATCGCAGGGGGCCCATAATTCACCCCTCCACTTT.